This T cell receptor (beta chain) is from a study of vaccination effects on CD4 cells after COVID-19. For the study at large: The median interval between the second dose and post-vaccine sampling was 72 days.

Culture proceeded for nine to eleven days, and CD4+ T cells were then isolated. Every participant took two doses of the BNT162b2 or mRNA-1273 vaccine. Worth noting for this clone: Its antigen is not known.

Trimming cost V 5 bases and J 2 bases, with 18 bases left between them. The CDR3 spans 16 residues. From germline, CDR1 is SGHVS and CDR2 FQNEAQ. Sequencing was performed with immunoSEQ multiplex PCR; in TCRdb, only in-frame clones are kept and a portion is missing. The profile shows tens of thousands of clones, nearly 80% of them singletons. The TCR comes from a human donor who received a COVID-19 vaccine. The material was CD4+ T cells from PBMCs cultured without peptide, obtained after COVID-19 vaccination. The chain employs TRBV7-8 and TRBJ1-1; tentative D call: TRBD1 (6 bases). The CDR3 sequence is CASSPSGRGANTEAFF. Here the CDR3 DNA reads TGTGCCAGCAGCCCATCTGGCAGGGGCGCAAACACTGAAGCTTTCTTT.